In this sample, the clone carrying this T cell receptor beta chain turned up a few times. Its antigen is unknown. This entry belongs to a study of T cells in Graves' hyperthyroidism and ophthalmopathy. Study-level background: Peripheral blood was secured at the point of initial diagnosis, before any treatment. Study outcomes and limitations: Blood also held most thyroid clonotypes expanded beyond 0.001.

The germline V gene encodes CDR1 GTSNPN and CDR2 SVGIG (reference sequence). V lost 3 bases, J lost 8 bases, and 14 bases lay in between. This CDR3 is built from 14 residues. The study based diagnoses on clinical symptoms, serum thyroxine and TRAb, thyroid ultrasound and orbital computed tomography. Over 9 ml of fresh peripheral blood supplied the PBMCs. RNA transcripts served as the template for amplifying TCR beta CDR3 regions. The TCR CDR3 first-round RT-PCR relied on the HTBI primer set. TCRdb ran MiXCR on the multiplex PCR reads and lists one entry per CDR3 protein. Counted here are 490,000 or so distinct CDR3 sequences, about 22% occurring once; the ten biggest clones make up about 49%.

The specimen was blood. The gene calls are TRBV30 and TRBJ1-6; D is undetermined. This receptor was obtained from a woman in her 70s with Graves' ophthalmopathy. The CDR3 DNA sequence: TGTGCCTGGAGCTCACTTCGTGGCCATTCACCCCTCCACTTT. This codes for CAWSSLRGHSPLHF.